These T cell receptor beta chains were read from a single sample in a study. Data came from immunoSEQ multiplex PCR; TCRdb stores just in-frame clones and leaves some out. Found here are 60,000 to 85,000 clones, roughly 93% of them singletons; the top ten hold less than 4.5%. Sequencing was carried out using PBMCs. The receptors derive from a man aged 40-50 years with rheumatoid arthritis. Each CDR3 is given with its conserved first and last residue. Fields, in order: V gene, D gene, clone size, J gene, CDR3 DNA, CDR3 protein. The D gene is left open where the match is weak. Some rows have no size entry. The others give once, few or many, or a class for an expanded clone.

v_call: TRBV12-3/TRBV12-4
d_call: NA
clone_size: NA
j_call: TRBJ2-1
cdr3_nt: TGTGCCAGCAGACCGGACAGCTACAATGAGCAGTTCTTC
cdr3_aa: CASRPDSYNEQFF

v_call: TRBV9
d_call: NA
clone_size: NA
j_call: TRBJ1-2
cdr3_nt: TGTGCCAGCAGCCCCCACGAGGAAGGCTACACCTTC
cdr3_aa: CASSPHEEGYTF

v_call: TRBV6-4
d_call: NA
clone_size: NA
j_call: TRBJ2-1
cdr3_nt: TGTGCCAGCAGTCCGACATCTTACTCCTACAATGAGCAGTTCTTC
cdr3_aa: CASSPTSYSYNEQFF

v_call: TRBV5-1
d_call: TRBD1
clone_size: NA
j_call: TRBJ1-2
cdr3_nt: TGCGCCAGCAGCTTGACAGGGGGCACTTATGGCTACACCTTC
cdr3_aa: CASSLTGGTYGYTF

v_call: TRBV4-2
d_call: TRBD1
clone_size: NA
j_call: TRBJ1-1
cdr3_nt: TGTGCCAGCAGCCCATCTTTAGGGGGCTTCCTTGAAGCTTTCTTT
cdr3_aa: CASSPSLGGFLEAFF

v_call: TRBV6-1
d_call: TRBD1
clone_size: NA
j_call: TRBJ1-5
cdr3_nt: TGTGCCAGCAGTGGGAGCGGGGACAGGGGTCAGCCCCAGCATTTT
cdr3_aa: CASSGSGDRGQPQHF

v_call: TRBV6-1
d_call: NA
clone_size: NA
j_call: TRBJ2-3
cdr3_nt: TGTGCCAGCAGTGAAGTTTGGTCCAGCGGCACAGATACGCAGTATTTT
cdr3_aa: CASSEVWSSGTDTQYF

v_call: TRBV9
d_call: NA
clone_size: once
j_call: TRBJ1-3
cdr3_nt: TGTGCCAGCAGCGCCACCGTTGACCACTCTGGAAACACCATATATTTT
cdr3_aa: CASSATVDHSGNTIYF

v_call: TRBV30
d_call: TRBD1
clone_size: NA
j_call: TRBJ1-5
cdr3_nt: TGTGCCTGGAGTCGGCCGGGACAGGGGGTCCGGCCCCAGCATTTT
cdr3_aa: CAWSRPGQGVRPQHF

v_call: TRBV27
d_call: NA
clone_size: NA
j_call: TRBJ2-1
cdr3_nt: TGTGCCAGCAGTCTAGGGGGGGCCAGCGCTCACAATGAGCAGTTCTTC
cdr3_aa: CASSLGGASAHNEQFF

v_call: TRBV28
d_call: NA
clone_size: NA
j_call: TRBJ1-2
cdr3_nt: TGTGCCAGCAGTTTTGTGGGTGGTAAGTACTATGGCTACACCTTC
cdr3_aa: CASSFVGGKYYGYTF

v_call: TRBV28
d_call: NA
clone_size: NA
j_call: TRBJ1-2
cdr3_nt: TGTGCCAGCACCTGGACTGGTCCGGGCGCTAACTATGGCTACACCTTC
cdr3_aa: CASTWTGPGANYGYTF

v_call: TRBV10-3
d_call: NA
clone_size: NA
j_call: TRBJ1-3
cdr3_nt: TGTGCCATCAGTGATGGCATACCCTCTGGAAACACCATATATTTT
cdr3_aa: CAISDGIPSGNTIYF

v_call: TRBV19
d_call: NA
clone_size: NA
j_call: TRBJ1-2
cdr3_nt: TGTGCCAGTAGTATAACAGGGAAGCCTTATGGCTACACCTTC
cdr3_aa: CASSITGKPYGYTF

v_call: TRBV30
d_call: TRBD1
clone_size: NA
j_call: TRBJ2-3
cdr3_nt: TGTGCCTGGAGGACAGGGCCTAGGGGAGATACGCAGTATTTT
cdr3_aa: CAWRTGPRGDTQYF

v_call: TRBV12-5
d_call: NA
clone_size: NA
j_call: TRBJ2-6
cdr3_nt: TGTGCTAGTGGTTTGAGTTCGGCAGGGGCCAACGTCCTGACTTTC
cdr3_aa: CASGLSSAGANVLTF

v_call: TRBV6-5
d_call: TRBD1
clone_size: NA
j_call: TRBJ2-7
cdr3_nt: TGTGCCAGCAGGGGCAGGGGGATAAACTACGAGCAGTACTTC
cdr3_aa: CASRGRGINYEQYF

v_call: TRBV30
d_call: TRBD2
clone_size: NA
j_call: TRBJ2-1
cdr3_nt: TGTGCCTGGAGTGTTTTAGCGGGGGGGGTGCAGTTCTTC
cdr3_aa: CAWSVLAGGVQFF

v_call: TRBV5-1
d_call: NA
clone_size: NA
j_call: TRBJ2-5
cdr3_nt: TGCGCCAGCAGCTTGGACAGGGGGGGCGAGACCCAGTACTTC
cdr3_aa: CASSLDRGGETQYF

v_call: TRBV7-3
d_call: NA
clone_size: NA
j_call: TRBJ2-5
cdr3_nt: TGTGCCAGCAGCTTAACAGGGGTTGAGTGGGAGACCCAGTACTTC
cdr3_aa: CASSLTGVEWETQYF

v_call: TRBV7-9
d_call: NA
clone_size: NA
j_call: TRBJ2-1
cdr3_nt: TGTGCCAGCAGCTTTCCCTACAGGGTCAAATCCTACAATGAGCAGTTCTTC
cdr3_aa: CASSFPYRVKSYNEQFF

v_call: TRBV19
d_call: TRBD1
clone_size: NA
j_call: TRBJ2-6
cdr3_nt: TGTGCCAGTTCCCGGACAGGACCCTCTGGGGCCAACGTCCTGACTTTC
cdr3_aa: CASSRTGPSGANVLTF

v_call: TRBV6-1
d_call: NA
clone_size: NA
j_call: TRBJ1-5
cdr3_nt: TGTGCCAGCAGTGAACCTCGCAGCGTGCGCAATCAGCCCCAGCATTTT
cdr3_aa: CASSEPRSVRNQPQHF

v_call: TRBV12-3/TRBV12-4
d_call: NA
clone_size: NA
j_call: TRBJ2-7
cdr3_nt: TGTGCCAGCAGTTTGATTGGGGACGAGCAGTACTTC
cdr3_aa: CASSLIGDEQYF

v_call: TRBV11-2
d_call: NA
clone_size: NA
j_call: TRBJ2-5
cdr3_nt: TGTGCCAGCAGTCGTGGGGGTTGGGAGACCCAGTACTTC
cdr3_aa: CASSRGGWETQYF

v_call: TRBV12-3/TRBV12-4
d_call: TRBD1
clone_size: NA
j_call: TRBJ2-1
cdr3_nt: TGTGCCAGCAGCCCGGGACAGGGCTATGAGCAGTTCTTC
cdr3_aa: CASSPGQGYEQFF

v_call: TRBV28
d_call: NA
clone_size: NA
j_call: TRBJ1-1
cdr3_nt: TGTGCCAGCAGTTTTCCGGGAGAACTGACTGAAGCTTTCTTT
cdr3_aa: CASSFPGELTEAFF

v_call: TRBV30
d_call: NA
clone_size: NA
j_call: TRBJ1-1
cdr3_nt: TGTGCCTGGAGTGTTATGTCCCTGAGGTCTGAAGCTTTCTTT
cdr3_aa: CAWSVMSLRSEAFF

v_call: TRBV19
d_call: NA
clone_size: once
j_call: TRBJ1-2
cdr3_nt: TGTGCCAGTAGTATAGGAATCCCACTGGGGGGCTACACCTTC
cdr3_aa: CASSIGIPLGGYTF

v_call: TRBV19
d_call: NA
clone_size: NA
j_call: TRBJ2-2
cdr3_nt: TGTGCCAGTAGTATTGGCGGTCAGTACACCGGGGAGCTGTTTTTT
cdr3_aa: CASSIGGQYTGELFF

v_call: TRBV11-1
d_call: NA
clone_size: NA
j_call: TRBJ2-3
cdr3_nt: TGTGCCAGCAGCACTAGTAGTATTGATACGCAGTATTTT
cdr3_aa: CASSTSSIDTQYF